Listed below are T cell receptor beta chains from one sample, sequenced in a study of blood T cell repertoires in COVID-19. Here immunoSEQ multiplex PCR was the method, and the copy in TCRdb shows in-frame clones only, minus some. The repertoire has hundreds of thousands of clones, roughly 89% of them found once; the top ten carry roughly 1.4%. Sample: peripheral blood. All receptors come from a woman between 25 and 40 years old with active or convalescent COVID-19. Each CDR3 is given with its conserved first and last residue. D genes are given only for firm matches. Some rows have no size entry. The others give once, few or many, or a class for an expanded clone.

>.|.|TRBV6-4|TRBJ1-1
TGTGCCAGCAGTGATTGGGGGGAAGGATCTGAAGCTTTCTTT
CASSDWGEGSEAFF
>.|.|TRBV7-9|TRBJ2-2
TGTGCCAGCAGCTACAACGGGGGGGAGCTGTTTTTT
CASSYNGGELFF
>.|.|TRBV18|TRBJ1-5
TGTGCCAGCTCCCCTAATTATAGCAATCAGCCCCAGCATTTT
CASSPNYSNQPQHF
>.|.|TRBV19|TRBJ2-4
TGTGCCAGTAGTATGTACCCGCTACTGACAGACCGTCGACTAGCCAAAAACATTCAGTACTTC
CASSMYPLLTDRRLAKNIQYF
>.|.|TRBV5-6|TRBJ2-7
TGTGCCAGCAGCTTGGCTCAGGGTTATCTGGACGAGCAGTACTTC
CASSLAQGYLDEQYF
>.|TRBD2|TRBV13|TRBJ2-2
TGTGCCAGCAGCATACTAGCGGGAGGGCCGACCGGGGAGCTGTTTTTT
CASSILAGGPTGELFF
>few|.|TRBV18|TRBJ2-7
TGTGCCAGCTCACCTACCCAGGGGACCCTCGGGGAGCAGTACTTC
CASSPTQGTLGEQYF
>once|TRBD2|TRBV7-9|TRBJ2-2
TGTGCCAGCAGCTTTATCCTAGCGGGGAACACCGGGGAGCTGTTTTTT
CASSFILAGNTGELFF
>few|.|TRBV6-2/TRBV6-3|TRBJ2-7
TGTGCCAGCAGTTACCTCGAACCTAGGGGGAACCACGAGCAGTACTTC
CASSYLEPRGNHEQYF
>.|.|TRBV7-9|TRBJ1-4
TGTGCCAGCAGCTCCTTTGACAGTACCCTAGGAAAACTGTTTTTT
CASSSFDSTLGKLFF
>.|.|TRBV12-3/TRBV12-4|TRBJ1-2
TGTGCCAGCAGTCACAGGGACCACTATGGCTACACCTTC
CASSHRDHYGYTF
>.|.|TRBV6-5|TRBJ2-2
TGTGCCAGCATCTCCATGACTTTAACCGGGGAGCTGTTTTTT
CASISMTLTGELFF
>.|.|TRBV13|TRBJ1-2
TGTGCCAGCAGCCCCACCAGAGGGGACAACACCTTC
CASSPTRGDNTF
>.|TRBD1|TRBV18|TRBJ1-1
TGTGCCAGCTCACCGGGACAGGGGGCGACTGAAGCTTTCTTT
CASSPGQGATEAFF
>.|TRBD1|TRBV10-2|TRBJ1-4
TGCGCCAGCAGTGGTACAGGGGCTAATGAAAAACTGTTTTTT
CASSGTGANEKLFF
>.|.|TRBV3-1/TRBV3-2|TRBJ1-5
TGTGCCAGCGCCCGGGATTCGTGGCAGCCCCAGCATTTT
CASARDSWQPQHF
>.|TRBD1|TRBV2|TRBJ2-1
TGTGCCAGCAGTCCCAAGACAGGGGCTGAGCAGTTCTTC
CASSPKTGAEQFF
>.|.|TRBV20-1|TRBJ1-2
TGCAGTGCTAGTGTGGGGGCCTCTTATGGCTACACCTTC
CSASVGASYGYTF